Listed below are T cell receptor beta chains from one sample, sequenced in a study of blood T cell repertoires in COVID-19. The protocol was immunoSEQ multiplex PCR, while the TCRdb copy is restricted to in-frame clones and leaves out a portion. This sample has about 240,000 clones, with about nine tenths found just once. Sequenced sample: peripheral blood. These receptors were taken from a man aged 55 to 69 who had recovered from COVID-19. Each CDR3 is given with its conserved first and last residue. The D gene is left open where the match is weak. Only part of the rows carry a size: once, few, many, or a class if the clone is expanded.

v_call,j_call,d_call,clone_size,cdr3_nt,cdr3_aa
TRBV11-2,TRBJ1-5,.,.,TGTGCCAGCAGCTTATATGGGGGGGGCAATCAGCCCCAGCATTTT,CASSLYGGGNQPQHF
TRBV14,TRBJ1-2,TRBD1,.,TGTGCCAGCAGCCAAGCCCCGGGGGACAGCTCTATCTATAGCGGCTACACCTTC,CASSQAPGDSSIYSGYTF
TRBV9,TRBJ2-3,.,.,TGTGCCAGCAGCCCCACAGGGTTCCCCACAGATACGCAGTATTTT,CASSPTGFPTDTQYF
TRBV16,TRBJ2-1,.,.,TGTGCCAGCAGCCACCTATCAGGCGCGGGCAATGAGCAGTTCTTC,CASSHLSGAGNEQFF
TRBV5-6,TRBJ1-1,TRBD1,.,TGTGCCAGCAGCCGACAGGGAAGGAACACTGAAGCTTTCTTT,CASSRQGRNTEAFF
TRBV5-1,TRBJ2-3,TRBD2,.,TGCGCCAGCAGCTTCGGGACTAGCGGGGGGGTCACAGATACGCAGTATTTT,CASSFGTSGGVTDTQYF
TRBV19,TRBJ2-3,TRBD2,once,TGTGCCAGTCGCAACGGGGGGGAGGTTACGCAGTATTTT,CASRNGGEVTQYF
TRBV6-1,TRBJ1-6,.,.,TGTGCCAGCAGTGGGGTACAGGGTGTTGGAACCTATAATTCACCCCTCCACTTT,CASSGVQGVGTYNSPLHF
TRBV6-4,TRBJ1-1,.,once,TGTGCCAGCAGTGACGTGGGGGCCCTCACTGAAGCTTTCTTT,CASSDVGALTEAFF
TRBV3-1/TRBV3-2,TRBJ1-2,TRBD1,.,TGTGCCAGCAGCCCAAGGACAGGGGGCGAACAGAATGGCTACACCTTC,CASSPRTGGEQNGYTF
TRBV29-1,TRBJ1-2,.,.,TGCAGCGTTGAAAAAGGGGCTGGCTATGGCTACACCTTC,CSVEKGAGYGYTF
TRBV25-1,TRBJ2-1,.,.,TGTGCCAGCAGTGAATGGGGAGTTTCCTACAATGAGCAGTTCTTC,CASSEWGVSYNEQFF
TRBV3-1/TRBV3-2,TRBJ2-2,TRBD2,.,TGTGCCAGCAGCCAACTCAGCGGGGGCGACACCGGGGAGCTGTTTTTT,CASSQLSGGDTGELFF
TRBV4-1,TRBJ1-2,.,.,TGCGCCAGCACCCAGACCGTCGGGGTCTATGGCTACACCTTC,CASTQTVGVYGYTF
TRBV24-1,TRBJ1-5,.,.,TGTGCCACCAGTAGCAGCGGCAATCAGCCCCAGCATTTT,CATSSSGNQPQHF
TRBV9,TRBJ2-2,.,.,TGTGCCAGCAGCGCCGAGACAACGAACACCGGGGAGCTGTTTTTT,CASSAETTNTGELFF
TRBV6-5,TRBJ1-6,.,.,TGTGCCAGCGGTCTGAGGGATTCACCCCTCCACTTT,CASGLRDSPLHF
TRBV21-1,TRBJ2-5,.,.,TGTGGAGTAAGCGGGGCAGAGACCCAGTACTTC,CGVSGAETQYF
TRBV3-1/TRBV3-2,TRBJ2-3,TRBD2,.,TGTGCCAGCAGCCAAAGGGCGGTAGCGGGGGCAGATACGCAGTATTTT,CASSQRAVAGADTQYF
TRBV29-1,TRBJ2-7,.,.,TGCAGCGTTTCCAGGGGAATTGGCGAGCAGTACTTC,CSVSRGIGEQYF
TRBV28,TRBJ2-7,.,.,TGTGCCAGCAGTCCATCAAACCGGGACACTACCTACGAGCAGTACTTC,CASSPSNRDTTYEQYF
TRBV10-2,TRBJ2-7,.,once,TGCGCCAGCAGTGAACTGCTACGTAAGCAGTACTTC,CASSELLRKQYF
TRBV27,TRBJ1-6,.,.,TGTGCCAGCACTCGAAACAGGGTTGGTAATTCACCCCTCCACTTT,CASTRNRVGNSPLHF
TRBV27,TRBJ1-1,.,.,TGTGCCAGCAGTCACGGGGTCATGAACACTGAAGCTTTCTTT,CASSHGVMNTEAFF
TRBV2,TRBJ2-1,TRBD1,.,TGTGCCAGCCGACAGGGCTTGAACAATGAGCAGTTCTTC,CASRQGLNNEQFF
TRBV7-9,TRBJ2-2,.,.,TGTGCCAGCCCAACGAACACCGGGGAGCTGTTTTTT,CASPTNTGELFF
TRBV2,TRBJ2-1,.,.,TGTGCCAGCGGACAGAACTACAATGAGCAGTTCTTC,CASGQNYNEQFF
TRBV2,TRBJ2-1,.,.,TGTGCCAGCAGAGGCGGGACTCATACCGGGGGTGAGCAGTTCTTC,CASRGGTHTGGEQFF
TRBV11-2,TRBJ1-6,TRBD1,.,TGTGCCAGCAGCCTACTAGGGGGCGAATTCTCACCCCTCCACTTT,CASSLLGGEFSPLHF
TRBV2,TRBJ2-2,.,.,TGTGCCAGCAGAGGACAAGCCGGGGAGCTGTTTTTT,CASRGQAGELFF
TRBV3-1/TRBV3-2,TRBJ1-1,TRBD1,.,TGTGCCAGCAGCCGCGGGACAGGGAACACTGAAGCTTTCTTT,CASSRGTGNTEAFF
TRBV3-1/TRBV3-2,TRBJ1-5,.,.,TGTGCCAGCAGCCGACAGGGCAATCAGCCCCAGCATTTT,CASSRQGNQPQHF
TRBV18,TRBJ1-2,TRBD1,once,TGTGCCAGCTCGCCACAGGGGTTAGCCTATGGCTACACCTTC,CASSPQGLAYGYTF
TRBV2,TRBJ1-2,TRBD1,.,TGTGCCAGCAGATCCAGGGGGCCTGGCTACACCTTC,CASRSRGPGYTF
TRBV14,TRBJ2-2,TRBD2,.,TGTGCCAGCAGCCCCTATGGACTAGGGGCCACCGGGGAGCTGTTTTTT,CASSPYGLGATGELFF
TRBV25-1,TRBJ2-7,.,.,TGTGCCAGCAGTGACCGTACTAGATCCTACGAGCAGTACTTC,CASSDRTRSYEQYF
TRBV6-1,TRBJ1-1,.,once,TGTGCCAGCAGTGAAGATTGGGAGAGGACTGAAGCTTTCTTT,CASSEDWERTEAFF
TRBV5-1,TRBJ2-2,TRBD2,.,TGCGCCAGCAGCTTGCGAGCGGGGGCAACCGGGGAGCTGTTTTTT,CASSLRAGATGELFF
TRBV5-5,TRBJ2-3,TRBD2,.,TGTGCCAGCAGCTTTTGGGGACTAGCGGGGGGCCGGGCGGATTTT,CASSFWGLAGGRADF
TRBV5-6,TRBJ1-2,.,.,TGTGCCAGCAGCTTGGCCTCCTGGGAGGGCTACACCTTC,CASSLASWEGYTF
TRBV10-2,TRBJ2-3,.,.,TGCGCCAGCAGCCTCCAGGGGCGATCAGATACGCAGTATTTT,CASSLQGRSDTQYF
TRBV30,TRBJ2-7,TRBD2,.,TGTGCCTGGAGGCTAGCGGGGACCTACGAGCAGTACTTC,CAWRLAGTYEQYF
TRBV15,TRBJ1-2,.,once,TGTGCCACCAGCAAGGGGCCGTCTAACTATGGCTACACCTTC,CATSKGPSNYGYTF
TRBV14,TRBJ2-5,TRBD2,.,TGTGCCAGCAGCCATTTTGGTTGGTTGGCGGGGGTCGAGACCCAGTACTTC,CASSHFGWLAGVETQYF
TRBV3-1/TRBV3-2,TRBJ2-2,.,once,TGTGCCAGCAGCCTCAACAGGGACACCGGGGAGCTGTTTTTT,CASSLNRDTGELFF
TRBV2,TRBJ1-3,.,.,TGTGCCAGCAGTGAACAGGGGCGCGGCTCTGGAAACACCATATATTTT,CASSEQGRGSGNTIYF
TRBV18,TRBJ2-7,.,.,TGTGCCAGCTCACCAATGGACAGTTACGAGCAGTACTTC,CASSPMDSYEQYF
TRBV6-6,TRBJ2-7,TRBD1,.,TGTGCCAGCAGTTCCTCGACAGGGGGCGCTTCTCAGCAGTACTTC,CASSSSTGGASQQYF
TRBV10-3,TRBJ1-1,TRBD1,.,TGTGCCATCAAGACCCAACAGGGGACTGAAGCTTTCTTT,CAIKTQQGTEAFF
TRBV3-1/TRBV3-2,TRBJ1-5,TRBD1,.,TGTGCCAGCAGCGACAGGGGTCGTAATCAGCCCCAGCATTTT,CASSDRGRNQPQHF
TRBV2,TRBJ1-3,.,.,TGTGCCAGCAGTGGACAGGCTGGAAACACCATATATTTT,CASSGQAGNTIYF
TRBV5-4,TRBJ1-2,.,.,TGTGCCAGCAGTCATCCGGGAGCCGAGAGCTATGGCTACACCTTC,CASSHPGAESYGYTF
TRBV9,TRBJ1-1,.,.,TGTGCCAGCGGTACTTCGTTGAACACTGAAGCTTTCTTT,CASGTSLNTEAFF
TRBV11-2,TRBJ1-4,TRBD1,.,TGTGCCAGCAGCTCTTGGACAGGCTATAATGAAAAACTGTTTTTT,CASSSWTGYNEKLFF
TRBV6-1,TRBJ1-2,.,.,TGTGCCAGCAGTGAAGCCATTCACTCCAATGGCTACACCTTC,CASSEAIHSNGYTF
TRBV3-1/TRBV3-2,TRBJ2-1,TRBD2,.,TGTGCCAGCAGCCAAGGAATAGCGGGCTCCTACAATGAGCAGTTCTTC,CASSQGIAGSYNEQFF
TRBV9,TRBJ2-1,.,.,TGTGCCAGCAGCGTAAGTCAGGGGTCCTACAATGAGCAGTTCTTC,CASSVSQGSYNEQFF
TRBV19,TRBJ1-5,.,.,TGTGCCAGTAGTATGTTCCAGGGCGGCAATCAGCCCCAGCATTTT,CASSMFQGGNQPQHF
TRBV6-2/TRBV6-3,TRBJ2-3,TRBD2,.,TGTGCCAGCAGCCCCGGGACTAGCGGGGGGCAAAGCACAGATACGCAGTATTTT,CASSPGTSGGQSTDTQYF
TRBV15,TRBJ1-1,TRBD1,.,TGTGCCACCAGCAGGGAGACAGGGGGATCCCCTGAAGCTTTCTTT,CATSRETGGSPEAFF